This is a list of T cell receptor beta chains from one sample in a study of cytomegalovirus exposure and HLA in healthy donors. Sequencing was performed with immunoSEQ multiplex PCR; in TCRdb, only in-frame clones are kept and a portion is missing. The table lists 140,000 to 150,000 clones, about 84% of them singletons. The source material was PBMCs. The origin of the receptors is a woman under 30 in good health and CMV-seropositive. Each CDR3 is given with its conserved first and last residue. A D gene is named only where the DNA matches it firmly. Not every row has a clone size; where given, it reads once, few, many or a size class.

j_gene: TRBJ2-7
v_gene: TRBV27
abundance: NA
len: 12
d_gene: NA
CDR3aa: CASSSNPYEQYF
CDR3nt: TGTGCCAGCAGCTCTAACCCCTACGAGCAGTACTTC

j_gene: TRBJ2-5
v_gene: TRBV5-1
abundance: NA
len: 14
d_gene: NA
CDR3aa: CASSFRQMQETQYF
CDR3nt: TGCGCCAGCAGCTTTAGACAGATGCAAGAGACCCAGTACTTC

j_gene: TRBJ2-5
v_gene: TRBV20-1
abundance: NA
len: 11
d_gene: NA
CDR3aa: CSARGLETQYF
CDR3nt: TGCAGTGCTAGGGGACTAGAGACCCAGTACTTC

j_gene: TRBJ1-1
v_gene: TRBV6-1
abundance: few
len: 14
d_gene: TRBD1
CDR3aa: CASSGTGESTEAFF
CDR3nt: TGTGCCAGCAGTGGGACAGGGGAGAGCACTGAAGCTTTCTTT

j_gene: TRBJ2-3
v_gene: TRBV19
abundance: NA
len: 17
d_gene: TRBD2
CDR3aa: CASSMHGTSGGRGSQYF
CDR3nt: TGTGCCAGTAGTATGCACGGGACTAGCGGGGGGAGAGGATCGCAGTATTTT

j_gene: TRBJ1-2
v_gene: TRBV9
abundance: NA
len: 13
d_gene: NA
CDR3aa: CASSVGAGSGYAF
CDR3nt: NA

j_gene: TRBJ1-3
v_gene: TRBV9
abundance: NA
len: 17
d_gene: NA
CDR3aa: CASSVGGGGESGNTIYF
CDR3nt: TGTGCCAGCAGCGTAGGGGGAGGGGGGGAGAGTGGAAACACCATATATTTT

j_gene: TRBJ1-1
v_gene: TRBV15
abundance: few
len: 14
d_gene: NA
CDR3aa: CATSRARLYTEAFF
CDR3nt: TGTGCCACCAGCAGGGCTCGACTGTACACTGAAGCTTTCTTT

j_gene: TRBJ1-5
v_gene: TRBV6-1
abundance: NA
len: 14
d_gene: TRBD1
CDR3aa: CASRAGQDSQPQHF
CDR3nt: TGTGCCAGCAGAGCCGGACAGGATAGTCAGCCCCAGCATTTT

j_gene: TRBJ1-2
v_gene: TRBV10-3
abundance: NA
len: 13
d_gene: NA
CDR3aa: CAISGLRGSGYTF
CDR3nt: TGTGCCATCAGCGGACTCCGAGGAAGTGGCTACACCTTC

j_gene: TRBJ2-7
v_gene: TRBV27
abundance: NA
len: 14
d_gene: TRBD1
CDR3aa: CASSVRDRVGEQYF
CDR3nt: TGTGCCAGCAGTGTACGGGACAGGGTGGGCGAGCAGTACTTC

j_gene: TRBJ1-1
v_gene: TRBV6-5
abundance: NA
len: 14
d_gene: NA
CDR3aa: CASSPVTENTEAFF
CDR3nt: TGTGCCAGCAGTCCGGTGACAGAGAACACTGAAGCTTTCTTT

j_gene: TRBJ2-1
v_gene: TRBV5-6
abundance: NA
len: 15
d_gene: TRBD1
CDR3aa: CASSPPGQGFNEQFF
CDR3nt: TGTGCCAGCAGCCCTCCGGGACAGGGGTTTAATGAGCAGTTCTTC

j_gene: TRBJ2-3
v_gene: TRBV9
abundance: NA
len: 13
d_gene: NA
CDR3aa: CASRGASTDTQYF
CDR3nt: TGTGCCAGCCGGGGGGCAAGCACAGATACGCAGTATTTT

j_gene: TRBJ1-5
v_gene: TRBV2
abundance: NA
len: 13
d_gene: NA
CDR3aa: CASKQGGNQPQHF
CDR3nt: TGTGCCAGCAAGCAGGGCGGCAATCAGCCCCAGCATTTT

j_gene: TRBJ2-1
v_gene: TRBV7-6
abundance: NA
len: 15
d_gene: TRBD2
CDR3aa: CASSLTSGGPHEQFF
CDR3nt: TGTGCCAGCAGCCTGACTAGCGGGGGGCCCCATGAGCAGTTCTTC

j_gene: TRBJ1-2
v_gene: TRBV2
abundance: NA
len: 17
d_gene: NA
CDR3aa: CASSGSRTASIQYGYTF
CDR3nt: TGTGCCAGCAGCGGGTCTCGGACAGCCAGTATTCAATATGGCTACACCTTC

j_gene: TRBJ1-1
v_gene: TRBV5-4
abundance: few
len: 16
d_gene: TRBD1
CDR3aa: CASSLDAPTGGAEAFF
CDR3nt: TGTGCCAGCAGCTTGGACGCCCCGACAGGGGGGGCTGAAGCTTTCTTT

j_gene: TRBJ1-5
v_gene: TRBV2
abundance: once
len: 15
d_gene: NA
CDR3aa: CASSEFSISNQPQHF
CDR3nt: TGTGCCAGCAGTGAATTCAGTATTAGCAATCAGCCCCAGCATTTT

j_gene: TRBJ2-1
v_gene: TRBV30
abundance: NA
len: 14
d_gene: TRBD2
CDR3aa: CAWSDGGGSPEQFF
CDR3nt: TGTGCCTGGAGTGATGGGGGGGGGTCGCCTGAGCAGTTCTTC

j_gene: TRBJ2-1
v_gene: TRBV10-1
abundance: NA
len: 20
d_gene: TRBD2
CDR3aa: CASSAKLRDGGTSGPNEQFF
CDR3nt: TGCGCCAGCAGTGCAAAATTAAGGGATGGGGGGACTAGCGGACCCAATGAGCAGTTCTTC

j_gene: TRBJ1-5
v_gene: TRBV27
abundance: NA
len: 14
d_gene: NA
CDR3aa: CASSLTAYNQPQHF
CDR3nt: TGTGCCAGCAGTTTGACAGCTTACAATCAGCCCCAGCATTTT

j_gene: TRBJ1-1
v_gene: TRBV25-1
abundance: NA
len: 14
d_gene: NA
CDR3aa: CASSDQAKYTEAFF
CDR3nt: TGTGCCAGCAGTGACCAGGCCAAGTACACTGAAGCTTTCTTT

j_gene: TRBJ1-1
v_gene: TRBV6-1
abundance: NA
len: 15
d_gene: NA
CDR3aa: CASSEAPGSSTEAFF
CDR3nt: TGTGCCAGCAGTGAAGCGCCAGGGTCTAGCACTGAAGCTTTCTTT

j_gene: TRBJ2-1
v_gene: TRBV9
abundance: NA
len: 16
d_gene: TRBD2
CDR3aa: CASSAISGGSYNEQFF
CDR3nt: TGTGCCAGCAGCGCGATTAGCGGGGGTTCCTACAATGAGCAGTTCTTC

j_gene: TRBJ2-3
v_gene: TRBV28
abundance: few
len: 16
d_gene: NA
CDR3aa: CASRPRRGWGTDTQYF
CDR3nt: TGTGCCAGCAGACCTAGACGGGGATGGGGCACAGATACGCAGTATTTT

j_gene: TRBJ1-1
v_gene: TRBV5-4
abundance: NA
len: 11
d_gene: NA
CDR3aa: CASSRNTEAFF
CDR3nt: TGTGCCAGCAGCCGGAACACTGAAGCTTTCTTT

j_gene: TRBJ1-3
v_gene: TRBV7-9
abundance: NA
len: 15
d_gene: NA
CDR3aa: CASSLALERGNTIYF
CDR3nt: TGTGCCAGCAGCTTAGCACTCGAGCGGGGAAACACCATATATTTT

j_gene: TRBJ2-5
v_gene: TRBV14
abundance: NA
len: 18
d_gene: TRBD1
CDR3aa: CASSQVGKGGWLGETQYF
CDR3nt: TGTGCCAGCAGCCAAGTAGGAAAAGGGGGCTGGTTAGGGGAGACCCAGTACTTC

j_gene: TRBJ1-5
v_gene: TRBV6-6
abundance: NA
len: 15
d_gene: NA
CDR3aa: CASSYGGVGRQPQHF
CDR3nt: TGTGCCAGCAGTTACGGGGGGGTAGGACGTCAGCCCCAGCATTTT

j_gene: TRBJ2-4
v_gene: TRBV2
abundance: NA
len: 17
d_gene: TRBD2
CDR3aa: CASGEGSGGVDKNIQYF
CDR3nt: TGTGCCAGCGGGGAGGGTAGCGGGGGGGTGGACAAAAACATTCAGTACTTC

j_gene: TRBJ2-1
v_gene: TRBV10-1
abundance: NA
len: 14
d_gene: NA
CDR3aa: CASSESGGYNEQFF
CDR3nt: TGCGCCAGCAGTGAGTCGGGGGGTTACAATGAGCAGTTCTTC

j_gene: TRBJ2-2
v_gene: TRBV4-1
abundance: NA
len: 18
d_gene: NA
CDR3aa: CASSHHLSGAANTGELFF
CDR3nt: TGCGCCAGCAGCCATCATTTGTCAGGGGCAGCGAACACCGGGGAGCTGTTTTTT

j_gene: TRBJ2-1
v_gene: TRBV4-3
abundance: NA
len: 15
d_gene: TRBD1
CDR3aa: CASSRRQGEVDEQFF
CDR3nt: TGCGCCAGCAGCCGCCGACAGGGGGAGGTTGATGAGCAGTTCTTC

j_gene: TRBJ1-1
v_gene: TRBV5-1
abundance: NA
len: 13
d_gene: NA
CDR3aa: CASSLQGWTEAFF
CDR3nt: TGCGCCAGCAGCTTACAGGGATGGACTGAAGCTTTCTTT

j_gene: TRBJ1-2
v_gene: TRBV6-5
abundance: NA
len: 13
d_gene: NA
CDR3aa: CASSYGAGYGYTF
CDR3nt: TGTGCCAGCAGTTACGGGGCTGGGTATGGCTACACCTTC

j_gene: TRBJ2-5
v_gene: TRBV18
abundance: NA
len: 11
d_gene: NA
CDR3aa: CASSRKETQYF
CDR3nt: TGTGCCAGCTCGCGAAAAGAGACCCAGTACTTC

j_gene: TRBJ1-5
v_gene: TRBV7-2
abundance: NA
len: 14
d_gene: NA
CDR3aa: CASSPRREGQPQHF
CDR3nt: TGTGCCAGCAGCCCCCGGAGGGAAGGTCAGCCCCAGCATTTT

j_gene: TRBJ1-4
v_gene: TRBV18
abundance: NA
len: 13
d_gene: NA
CDR3aa: CASSPDSDEKLFF
CDR3nt: TGTGCCAGCTCACCAGATAGTGATGAAAAACTGTTTTTT

j_gene: TRBJ1-3
v_gene: TRBV18
abundance: NA
len: 18
d_gene: TRBD1
CDR3aa: CASSPSNRGGVSGNTIYF
CDR3nt: TGTGCCAGCTCGCCGTCCAACAGGGGCGGCGTCTCTGGAAACACCATATATTTT

j_gene: TRBJ2-3
v_gene: TRBV27
abundance: NA
len: 13
d_gene: NA
CDR3aa: CASSLTGSDTQYF
CDR3nt: TGTGCCAGCAGCCTAACAGGTTCAGATACGCAGTATTTT

j_gene: TRBJ1-2
v_gene: TRBV7-9
abundance: NA
len: 14
d_gene: NA
CDR3aa: CASSLNSGHYVYTF
CDR3nt: TGTGCCAGCAGCTTAAATTCCGGCCACTATGTCTACACCTTC

j_gene: TRBJ2-2
v_gene: TRBV15
abundance: NA
len: 17
d_gene: NA
CDR3aa: CATSSRQARANTGELFF
CDR3nt: TGTGCCACCAGCAGCCGACAGGCGCGAGCGAACACCGGGGAGCTGTTTTTT

j_gene: TRBJ1-5
v_gene: TRBV6-1
abundance: NA
len: 15
d_gene: TRBD1
CDR3aa: CASSWTGATNQPQHF
CDR3nt: TGTGCCAGCAGTTGGACAGGAGCAACTAATCAGCCCCAGCATTTT

j_gene: TRBJ2-2
v_gene: TRBV27
abundance: once
len: 14
d_gene: NA
CDR3aa: CASSAGANTGELFF
CDR3nt: TGTGCCAGCTCTGCAGGGGCGAACACCGGGGAGCTGTTTTTT

j_gene: TRBJ2-7
v_gene: TRBV6-5
abundance: NA
len: 11
d_gene: NA
CDR3aa: CASRSYYEQYF
CDR3nt: TGTGCCAGCCGGTCATACTACGAGCAGTACTTC